This T cell receptor (beta chain) was profiled in a study of blood T cell repertoires in COVID-19. Looking at the study overall: The cDNA or gDNA used as material had been derived from T cells, B-cell-depleted T cells, or PBMCs.

Everyone who took part was 18 to 89 years old, and they came from 20 to 25 US areas. Clinical histories supplied by participants themselves formed the basis of cohort assignment. The J segment lost 3 bases and the V segment lost 0 bases, leaving 1 base of the junction unmatched. The V gene's germline CDR1 is SGHRS and CDR2 YFSETQ. CDR3 length: 16 residues. Methods used by the authors: Amplification with reference gene primers provided the estimates of nucleated cell counts. Produced via immunoSEQ multiplex PCR; TCRdb's table is partial and in-frame only. Clone size and V and J calls were adopted from that table, with D and trimming inferred from the DNA. The sample lists 450,000 to 500,000 clones, about nine tenths seen once, with about 0.65% in the top ten.

The J gene is TRBJ2-3, the V gene TRBV5-1; 13 bases map to TRBD2. The source is a woman between 18 and 30 years old who had recovered from COVID-19. What was sequenced was PBMCs or T cells enriched from blood (not recorded which). The CDR3 region is CASSLGGLAGTDTQYF. CDR3 DNA: TGCGCCAGCAGCTTGGGGGGACTAGCGGGGACAGATACGCAGTATTTT.